These 18 T cell receptor beta chains were all obtained from the same sample, sequenced in a study of blood T cell repertoires in COVID-19. Profiled with immunoSEQ multiplex PCR; TCRdb holds only in-frame clones, not every one. The sample contains roughly 180,000 clones, 85% to 90% of which appear only once. The sequencing sample was made of peripheral blood. The receptors shown here come from a man in his late teens or twenties with acute or convalescent COVID-19.

V is TRBV11-2 and J is TRBJ2-7; TRBD2 matches 12 bases. Germline CDR1 and CDR2: SGHAT and FQNNGV. V lost 3 bases to trimming and J lost 4 bases; unmatched junction nucleotides: 7. CDR3 length: 16 residues. CDR3 sequence (DNA): TGTGCCAGCAGCTTTAACGGACTAGCGGGGATATACGAGCAGTACTTC. Protein sequence: CASSFNGLAGIYEQYF.

The rearrangement joins TRBV10-2 to TRBJ2-2, with a tentative D call TRBD2 (7 bases). The CDR3 has 19 amino acids. CDR1 and CDR2 from the germline V gene are WSHSY and SAAADI. Trimming stripped 3 bases from V and 7 bases from J, with 27 bases between. The CDR3 sequence is CASSDFFSRGGTRGGELFF. CDR3 bases: TGCGCCAGCAGTGATTTCTTTTCTCGCGGGGGCACGAGGGGCGGGGAGCTGTTTTTT.

This rearrangement joins TRBV6-4 to TRBJ2-2; 8 nucleotides line up with TRBD2. The germline V gene has CDR1 MRHNA and CDR2 SNTAGT. The CDR3 extends over 16 amino acids. The V and J ends lost 6 bases and 3 bases, in that order; junction bases with no gene match: 9. CDR3 coding DNA: TGTGCCAGCAGCAATAGCGGGGTGAGGCACACCGGGGAGCTGTTTTTT. Translated: CASSNSGVRHTGELFF.

This chain links TRBV18 with TRBJ1-4, with D perhaps matching TRBD1 (5 bases). The CDR3 consists of 14 residues. V lost 3 bases, J lost 5 bases, and 10 bases lay in between. Germline CDR1 reads KGHSH; CDR2 reads LQKENI. CDR3 nucleotide sequence: TGTGCCAGCTCACCCATGGGACTGAATGAAAAACTGTTTTTT. Translated, it gives CASSPMGLNEKLFF. The full variable domain, rest sourced from reference TRBV18 and TRBJ1-4, is NAGVMQNPRHLVRRRGQEARLRCSPMKGHSHVYWYRQLPEEGLKFMVYLQKENIIDESGMPKERFSAEFPKEGPSILRIQQVVRGDSAAYFCASSPMGLNEKLFFGSGTQLSVL.

V usage is TRBV4-1 and J usage is TRBJ2-3; D not resolved. Germline V CDR1 and CDR2: MGHRA, YSYEKL. Trimming shortened V by 4 bases and J by 9 bases, and 11 bases separated the two germline ends. The CDR3 totals 12 residues. CDR3: CASSPLGITQYF. The DNA for the CDR3 is TGCGCCAGCAGCCCCCTAGGAATAACGCAGTATTTT.

V usage is TRBV10-3 and J usage is TRBJ1-2; D perhaps matches TRBD1 (5 bases). V was trimmed by 7 bases and J by 2 bases, leaving 14 bases between them. Germline CDR1 is ENHRY and CDR2 is SYGVKD. The CDR3 consists of 14 residues. CDR3 nucleotides: TGTGCCATCACTCCCAATCCAGGGAACTATGGCTACACCTTC. Protein: CAITPNPGNYGYTF.

This chain connects TRBV28 to TRBJ1-1, with 8 nucleotides matching TRBD1. The ends lost 2 bases at V and 4 bases at J; junction bases unmatched: 15. The CDR3 sequence is 18 residues long. CDR1 and CDR2 from the germline V gene are MDHEN and SYDVKM. The CDR3 DNA reads TGTGCCAGCAGTTTAACGGCTTTTGGGGGCAGGGGGCCCACTGAAGCTTTCTTT. Translation: CASSLTAFGGRGPTEAFF.

The CDR3 bases are TGTGCCAGCTCACCAACCGGGACAGGGCAACTTAATCAGCCCCAGCATTTT. It translates to CASSPTGTGQLNQPQHF. V gene TRBV18 combines with J gene TRBJ1-5; 9 bases fit TRBD1. The germline gives CDR1 KGHSH, CDR2 LQKENI. After removal of 2 bases from V and 4 bases from J, the junction contained 9 bases not matched to a gene. The CDR3 has 17 amino acids.

The CDR3 here is CASSTDRGLNQPQHF. CDR3 sequence (DNA): TGTGCCAGTAGTACGGACAGGGGGCTTAATCAGCCCCAGCATTTT. The chain carries TRBV19 and TRBJ1-5, with 11 bases fitting TRBD1. The CDR3 consists of 15 residues. J lost 4 bases, V lost 4 bases, and 3 bases had no gene match. CDR1 is LNHDA and CDR2 is SQIVND in the germline V gene (reference sequence).

The J gene is TRBJ1-2, the V gene TRBV5-3; tentatively, D is TRBD1 (6 bases). TRBV5-3 carries the ORF label, with uncertain function. The CDR3 length is 15 residues. Deletions cut 5 bases from V and 5 bases from J, with 19 bases between. The CDR3 bases are TGTGCCAGAAGGATTAGGGACACTGGATGTTATGGCTACACCTTC. It codes for CARRIRDTGCYGYTF.

The chain recombines TRBV2 with TRBJ1-5; 11 nucleotides line up with TRBD1. The length of the CDR3 is 14 residues. V shed 6 bases, J shed 6 bases, and the junction held 4 bases outside the gene matches. CDR1 is SNHLY, CDR2 FYNNEI, per germline. CDR3 nucleotide sequence: TGTGCCAGCAGAGGACAGGGGGCAGGTCAGCCCCAGCATTTT. It translates to CASRGQGAGQPQHF.

The CDR3 bases are TGTGCCAGCCGCGGGCAGGGGGAGACCCAGTACTTC. Protein: CASRGQGETQYF. V usage is TRBV2 and J usage is TRBJ2-5, with D possibly TRBD1 on 6 matching bases. The V end was cut by 8 bases, the J end by 5 bases, with 12 bases between. Germline CDR1 reads SNHLY; CDR2 reads FYNNEI. The CDR3 has 12 residues.

This chain connects TRBV28 to TRBJ2-3, with 12 bases aligning to TRBD2. Germline-derived CDR1 and CDR2 are MDHEN and SYDVKM. CDR3 length: 17 residues. Germline trimming cut 5 bases from V and 3 bases from J; bases unmatched to any gene: 9. The CDR3 loop reads CASSPGTSGYGTDTQYF. CDR3 bases: TGTGCCAGCAGTCCGGGGACTAGCGGGTACGGTACAGATACGCAGTATTTT.

The chain carries TRBV4-1 and TRBJ1-4, with D unclear. The CDR3 runs to 12 residues. The ends were cut back, 0 bases at V and 8 bases at J, with 4 bases in the middle. Germline lookup yields CDR1 MGHRA and CDR2 YSYEKL. Written as DNA, the CDR3 is TGCGCCAGCAGCCAAGACAGGGAAAAACTGTTTTTT. Protein product: CASSQDREKLFF.

The rearrangement uses TRBV19 and TRBJ2-5; perhaps TRBD1 as D (6 bases). The CDR3 extends over 15 amino acids. Germline V gene sequence: CDR1 LNHDA, CDR2 SQIVND (reference sequence). Trimming took 3 bases from V and 4 from J, leaving 15 bases between them. The CDR3 DNA reads TGTGCCAGTAGTATCGGCAGGGGTTGGGCAGAGACCCAGTACTTC. It specifies CASSIGRGWAETQYF.

In this sample, this clone turned up once. The chain recombines TRBV5-1 with TRBJ2-7, with 7 nucleotides matching TRBD1. Germline assignment: CDR1 SGHRS and CDR2 YFSETQ. V was clipped by 4 bases and J by 1 base; unmatched bases: 11. The CDR3 runs 16 residues. In DNA form, the CDR3 reads TGCGCCAGCAGCCCCGGACAGGCCGGAGGATCCTACGAGCAGTACTTC. It specifies CASSPGQAGGSYEQYF. Filled out from reference TRBV5-1 and TRBJ2-7, the complete variable domain reads KAGVTQTPRYLIKTRGQQVTLSCSPISGHRSVSWYQQTPGQGLQFLFEYFSETQRNKGNFPGRFSGRQFSNSRSEMNVSTLELGDSALYLCASSPGQAGGSYEQYFGPGTRLTVT.

The chain carries TRBV21-1 and TRBJ2-1; no DNA check was done on the table's D call, TRBD2. TRBV21-1 is given as a pseudogene. The CDR3 has 16 residues. The CDR3 reads CASSKVTGDHNNEQFF. CDR3 in DNA: TGTGCCAGCAGCAAAGTTACGGGAGACCATAACAATGAGCAGTTCTTC.

The chain employs TRBV28 and TRBJ2-4, with 16 bases that match TRBD2. The CDR3 sequence is 17 residues long. Germline lookup yields CDR1 MDHEN and CDR2 SYDVKM. The CDR3 DNA reads as TGTGGAAGTGTGGGGACTAGCGGGGGGGCGGCCAAAAACATTCAGTACTTC. Translation gives CGSVGTSGGAAKNIQYF.